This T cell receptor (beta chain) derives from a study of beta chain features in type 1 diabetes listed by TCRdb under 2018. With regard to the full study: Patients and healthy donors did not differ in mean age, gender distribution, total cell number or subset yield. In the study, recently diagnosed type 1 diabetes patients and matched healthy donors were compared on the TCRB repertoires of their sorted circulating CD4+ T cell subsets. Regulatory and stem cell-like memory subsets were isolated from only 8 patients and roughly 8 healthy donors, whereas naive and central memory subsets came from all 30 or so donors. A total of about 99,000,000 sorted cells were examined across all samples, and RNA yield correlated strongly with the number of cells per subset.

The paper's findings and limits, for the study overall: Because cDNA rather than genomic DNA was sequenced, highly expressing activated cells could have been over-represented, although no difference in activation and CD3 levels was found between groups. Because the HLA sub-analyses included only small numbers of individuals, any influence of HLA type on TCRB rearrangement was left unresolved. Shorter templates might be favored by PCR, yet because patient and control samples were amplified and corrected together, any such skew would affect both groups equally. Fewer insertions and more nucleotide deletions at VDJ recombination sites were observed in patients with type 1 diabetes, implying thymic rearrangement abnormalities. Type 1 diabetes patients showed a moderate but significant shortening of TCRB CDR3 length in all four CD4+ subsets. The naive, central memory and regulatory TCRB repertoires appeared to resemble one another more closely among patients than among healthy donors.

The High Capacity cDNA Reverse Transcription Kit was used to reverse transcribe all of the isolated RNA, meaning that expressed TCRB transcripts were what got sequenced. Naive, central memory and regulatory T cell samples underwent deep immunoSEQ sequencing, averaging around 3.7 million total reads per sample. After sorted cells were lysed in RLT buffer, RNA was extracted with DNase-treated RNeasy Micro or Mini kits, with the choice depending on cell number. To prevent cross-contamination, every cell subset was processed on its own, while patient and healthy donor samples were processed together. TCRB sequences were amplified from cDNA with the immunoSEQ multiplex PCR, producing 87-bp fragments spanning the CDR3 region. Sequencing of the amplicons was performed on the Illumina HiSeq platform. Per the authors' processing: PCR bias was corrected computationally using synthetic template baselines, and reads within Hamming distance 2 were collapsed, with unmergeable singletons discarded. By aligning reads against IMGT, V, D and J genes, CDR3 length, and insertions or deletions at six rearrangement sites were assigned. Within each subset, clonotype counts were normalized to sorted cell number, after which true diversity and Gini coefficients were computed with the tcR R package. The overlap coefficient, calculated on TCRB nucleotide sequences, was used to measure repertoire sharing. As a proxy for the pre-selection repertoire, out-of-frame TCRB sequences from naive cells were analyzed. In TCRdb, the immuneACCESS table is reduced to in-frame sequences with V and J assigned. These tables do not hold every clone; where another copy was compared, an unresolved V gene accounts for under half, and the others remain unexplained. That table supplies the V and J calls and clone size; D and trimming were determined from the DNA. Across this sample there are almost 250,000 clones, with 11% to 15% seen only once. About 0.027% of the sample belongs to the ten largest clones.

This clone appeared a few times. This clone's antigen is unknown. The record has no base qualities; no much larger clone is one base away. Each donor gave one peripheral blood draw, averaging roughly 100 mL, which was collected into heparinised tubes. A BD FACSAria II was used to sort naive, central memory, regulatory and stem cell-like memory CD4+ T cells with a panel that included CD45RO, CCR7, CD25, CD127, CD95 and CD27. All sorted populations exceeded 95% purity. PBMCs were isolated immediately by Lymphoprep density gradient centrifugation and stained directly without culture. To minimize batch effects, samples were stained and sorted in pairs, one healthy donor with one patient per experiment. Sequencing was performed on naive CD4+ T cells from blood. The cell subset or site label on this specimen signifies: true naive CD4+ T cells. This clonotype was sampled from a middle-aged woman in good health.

The CDR3 reads CASSQTGTGNYEQYF. DNA sequence: TGTGCCAGCAGTCAGACCGGGACAGGTAACTACGAGCAGTACTTC. The chain is encoded by TRBV6-5 joined to TRBJ2-7, with 8 junctional bases fitting TRBD1. The CDR3, cysteine through phenylalanine, is 15 amino acids long. CDR3 DNA only is kept here, 45 bases in frame from base 1. From V the trimming removes 5 bases and from J it removes 3 bases, while the gene matches leave 9 bases of the junction unaccounted for. CDR1 is given as MNHEY and CDR2 as SVGAGI, both from the germline V gene.